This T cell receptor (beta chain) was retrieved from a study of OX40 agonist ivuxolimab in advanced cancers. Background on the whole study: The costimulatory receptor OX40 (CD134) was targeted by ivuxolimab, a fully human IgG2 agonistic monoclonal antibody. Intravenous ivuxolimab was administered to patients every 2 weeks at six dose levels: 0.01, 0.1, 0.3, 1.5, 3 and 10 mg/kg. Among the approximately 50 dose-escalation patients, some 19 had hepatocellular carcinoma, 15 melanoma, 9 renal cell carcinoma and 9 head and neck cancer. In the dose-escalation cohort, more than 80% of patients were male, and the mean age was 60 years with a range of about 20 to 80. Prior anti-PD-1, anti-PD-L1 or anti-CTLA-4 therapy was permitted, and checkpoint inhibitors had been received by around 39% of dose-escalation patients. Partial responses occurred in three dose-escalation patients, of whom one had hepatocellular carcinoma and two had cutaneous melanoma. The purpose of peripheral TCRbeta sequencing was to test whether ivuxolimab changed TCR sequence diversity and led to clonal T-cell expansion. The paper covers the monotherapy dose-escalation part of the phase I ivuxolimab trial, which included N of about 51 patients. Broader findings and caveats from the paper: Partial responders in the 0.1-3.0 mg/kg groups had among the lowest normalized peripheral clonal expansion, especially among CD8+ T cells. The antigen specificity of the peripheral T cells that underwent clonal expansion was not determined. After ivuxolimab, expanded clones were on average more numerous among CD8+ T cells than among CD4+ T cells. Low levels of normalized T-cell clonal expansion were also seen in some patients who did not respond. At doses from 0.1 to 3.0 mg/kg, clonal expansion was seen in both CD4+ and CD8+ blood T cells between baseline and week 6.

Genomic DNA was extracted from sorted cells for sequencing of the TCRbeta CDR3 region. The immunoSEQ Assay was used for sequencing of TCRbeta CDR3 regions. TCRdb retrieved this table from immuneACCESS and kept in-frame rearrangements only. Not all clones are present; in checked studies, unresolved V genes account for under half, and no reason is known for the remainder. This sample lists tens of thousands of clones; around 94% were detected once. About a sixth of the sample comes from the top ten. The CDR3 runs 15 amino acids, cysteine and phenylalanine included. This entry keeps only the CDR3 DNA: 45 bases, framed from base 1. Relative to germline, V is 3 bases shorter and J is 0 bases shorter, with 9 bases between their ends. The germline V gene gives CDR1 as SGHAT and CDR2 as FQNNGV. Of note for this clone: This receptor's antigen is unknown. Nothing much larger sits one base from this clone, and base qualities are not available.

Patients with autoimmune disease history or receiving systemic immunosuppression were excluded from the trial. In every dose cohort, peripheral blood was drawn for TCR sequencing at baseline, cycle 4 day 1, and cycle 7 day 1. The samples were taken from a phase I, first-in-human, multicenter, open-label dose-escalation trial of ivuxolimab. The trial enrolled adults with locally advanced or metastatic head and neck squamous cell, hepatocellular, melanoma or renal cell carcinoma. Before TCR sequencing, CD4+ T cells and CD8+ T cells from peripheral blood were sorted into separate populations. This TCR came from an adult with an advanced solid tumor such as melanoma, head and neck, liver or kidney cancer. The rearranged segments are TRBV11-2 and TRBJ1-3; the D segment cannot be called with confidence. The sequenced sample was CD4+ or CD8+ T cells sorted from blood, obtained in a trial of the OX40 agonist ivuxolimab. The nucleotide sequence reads TGTGCCAGCAGCTTGGGCCGTTACTCTGGAAACACCATATATTTT. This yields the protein CASSLGRYSGNTIYF. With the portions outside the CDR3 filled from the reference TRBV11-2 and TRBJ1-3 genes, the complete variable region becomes EAGVAQSPRYKIIEKRQSVAFWCNPISGHATLYWYQQILGQGPKLLIQFQNNGVVDDSQLPKDRFSAERLKGVDSTLKIQPAKLEDSAVYLCASSLGRYSGNTIYFGEGSWLTVV.